One sample yielded the 17 T cell receptor beta chains listed below, sequenced in a study of molecular identifiers for immune sequencing clone quantification. TCRdb re-analysed the PCR reads in MiXCR, keeping a single row per CDR3 protein. The sample shows about 640,000 distinct CDR3 sequences, 20% of them seen only once. The sequenced material came from naive CD8+ T cells from blood, with Jurkat cell RNA spiked in. Subset indicated: FACS-sorted CD8+CD4-CCR7+CD45RA+ naive T cells. Source of these receptors: a human donor in good health. Some libraries in this study had Jurkat cell RNA spiked in.

This clonotype has only a few counts. The CDR3 DNA reads TGTGCCAGCAGTTTGGTCCGGGACAGAAGGGAGACCCAGTACTTC. It yields the protein CASSLVRDRRETQYF. This rearrangement joins TRBV12-3 or TRBV12-4 to TRBJ2-5; 7 bases map to TRBD1. This CDR3 comprises 15 residues. V was pared by 3 bases and J by 5 bases, with 9 bases of the junction left unmatched.

In this sample, this clonotype turned up many times. The genes are TRBV14 and TRBJ2-3; the match to TRBD2 covers 11 bases. The CDR3 sequence is 16 residues long. Trimming took 8 bases from V and 0 from J; bases not matched to a gene: 7. Germline V lookup: CDR1 SGHDN, CDR2 FVKESK. The CDR3 loop reads CASSGTSGSSTDTQYF. The CDR3 nucleotides are TGTGCCAGCTCCGGGACTAGCGGATCTAGCACAGATACGCAGTATTTT.

At least ten counts were recorded for this clonotype. The rearrangement links TRBV5-5 to TRBJ2-5; TRBD1 is a possible D gene (6 bases). V gave up 0 bases and J gave up 1 base, with 10 bases separating them. CDR3 length: 15 amino acids. Germline loops: CDR1 SGHKS, CDR2 YYEKEE (reference sequence). CDR3 sequence (DNA): TGTGCCAGCAGCTTGGATCCAGGGGTCCAAGAGACCCAGTACTTC. Translation: CASSLDPGVQETQYF.

The gene calls are TRBV19 and TRBJ2-1, with 7 bases fitting TRBD2. V shed 5 bases and J 4 bases; nucleotides not matched to a gene: 5. The CDR3 covers 14 residues. The germline gives CDR1 LNHDA, CDR2 SQIVND (reference sequence). The CDR3 region has the DNA TGTGCCAGTAGTCGGGTTAGCGGGTACAATGAGCAGTTCTTC. Its protein is CASSRVSGYNEQFF.

This clonotype was observed at least ten times. This chain links TRBV24-1 with TRBJ2-2; D unclear. The V end lost 6 bases, the J end lost 4 bases, and 5 bases lay between the germline ends. The CDR3 is 12 residues long. Germline lookup yields CDR1 KGHDR and CDR2 SFDVKD. In nucleotides, the CDR3 is TGTGCCACCAGTTGGGTCACCGGGGAGCTGTTTTTT. Translating it yields CATSWVTGELFF.

This clonotype was counted many times. The gene calls are TRBV3-1 and TRBJ2-7, with 7 bases fitting TRBD1. V shed 0 bases and J 4 bases; nucleotides not matched to a gene: 9. Looked up from germline, CDR1 is LGHDT and CDR2 is YNNKEL (reference sequence). This CDR3 is 16 amino acids long. CDR3 residues: CASSQENEDRPYEQYF. For the CDR3, the DNA is TGTGCCAGCAGCCAAGAGAACGAGGACAGGCCATACGAGCAGTACTTC.

CDR3 amino acids: CASSVRLAGLNTGELFF. CDR3 coding DNA: TGTGCCAGCAGTGTGAGACTAGCGGGGTTGAACACCGGGGAGCTGTTTTTT. The V gene is TRBV28, the J gene TRBJ2-2; 11 nucleotides match TRBD2. The germline CDR1 and CDR2 sequences are MDHEN and SYDVKM. J lost 1 base, V lost 5 bases, and 6 bases had no gene match. The CDR3 extends over 17 amino acids.

This clonotype was observed a few times. One end of the junction does not line up with germline, which may come from a read error. V is TRBV6-5 and J is TRBJ2-3; D unclear. This CDR3 spans 13 amino acids. CDR1 and CDR2 from the germline V gene are MNHEY and SVGAGI. CDR3 in DNA: TGTGCCGGCAGTTACTCGGCTGTGGATACGCAGTATTTT. Translating it yields CAGSYSAVDTQYF.

Turning to this clonotype: Being one base from a much bigger clone, this may be a read error. The chain's CDR3 is CSVRQGPYNEQFF. The CDR3 DNA reads TGCAGCGTACGACAGGGGCCCTACAATGAGCAGTTCTTC. The V and J genes are TRBV29-1 and TRBJ2-1, with 8 bases that match TRBD1. V was pared by 6 bases and J by 2 bases, with 3 bases of the junction left unmatched. Germline loops: CDR1 SQVTM, CDR2 ANQGSEA. This CDR3 is 13 amino acids long.

This clonotype was recorded at least ten times. The genes are TRBV6-5 and TRBJ2-3; D unresolved. V gave up 0 bases and J gave up 2 bases, with 6 bases separating them. The CDR3 spans 14 residues. CDR1 is MNHEY and CDR2 is SVGAGI in the germline V gene. CDR3 coding DNA: TGTGCCAGCAGTTACTCTCGGTACACAGATACGCAGTATTTT. Residues: CASSYSRYTDTQYF.

The chain recombines TRBV5-1 with TRBJ2-5; the D gene is possibly TRBD2 (6 bases). The CDR3 is 12 residues long. Trimming stripped 7 bases from V and 2 bases from J, with 9 bases between. CDR1 SGHRS and CDR2 YFSETQ come from the germline V gene. CDR3 nucleotides: TGCGCCAGCGGAGGGGATCAAGAGACCCAGTACTTC. The encoded protein is CASGGDQETQYF. Together with reference TRBV5-1 and TRBJ2-5, the CDR3 gives the full variable domain: KAGVTQTPRYLIKTRGQQVTLSCSPISGHRSVSWYQQTPGQGLQFLFEYFSETQRNKGNFPGRFSGRQFSNSRSEMNVSTLELGDSALYLCASGGDQETQYFGPGTRLLVL.

Comment on this clonotype: A single base separates this from a much larger clone, so it may be a read error. The chain couples TRBV19 to TRBJ2-5, with TRBD1 matching 7 bases. Germline-derived CDR1 and CDR2 are LNHDA and SQIVND (reference sequence). V gave up 7 bases and J gave up 7 bases; unmatched junction bases: 12. This CDR3 contains 14 residues. The CDR3 DNA reads as TGTGCCAGTACCCCGACAGGGTCAATGGGGACCCAGTACTTC. Its translation is CASTPTGSMGTQYF.

This clonotype was observed a handful of times. Lacking the conserved final phenylalanine or tryptophan, this CDR3 likely reflects a read error. The chain joins TRBV7-9 to TRBJ1-1; D gene ambiguous. The V end was cut by 4 bases, the J end by 5 bases, with 8 bases between. The CDR3 is 12 residues long. Germline-derived CDR1 and CDR2 are SEHNR and FQNEAQ (reference sequence). This CDR3 reads CASSSLRTEAFS. The CDR3 DNA reads TGTGCCAGCAGCTCCTTAAGGACTGAAGCTTTCTCT.

This clonotype was counted many times. The V call is TRBV5-4, the J call TRBJ1-2, with 7 bases that match TRBD1. Germline lookup yields CDR1 SGHNT and CDR2 YYREEE (reference sequence). The length of the CDR3 is 14 residues. The V and J ends lost 0 bases and 4 bases, in that order; junction bases with no gene match: 3. The CDR3 loop reads CASSLEEGAYGYTF. CDR3 sequence (DNA): TGTGCCAGCAGCTTGGAGGAGGGGGCCTATGGCTACACCTTC.

This clonotype came up many times. The J gene is TRBJ2-3, the V gene TRBV6-5, with 7 bases that match TRBD1. CDR3 length equals 15 residues. V was pared by 0 bases and J by 2 bases, with 2 bases of the junction left unmatched. Germline assignment: CDR1 MNHEY and CDR2 SVGAGI. In DNA, the CDR3 is TGTGCCAGCAGTTACTCCGGGACAGACACAGATACGCAGTATTTT. This encodes CASSYSGTDTDTQYF.

This clonotype was detected ten times or more. The chain uses TRBV4-3 and TRBJ1-4; D is undetermined. There are 16 residues in the CDR3. The V end lost 0 bases, the J end lost 0 bases, and 8 bases lay between the germline ends. Germline assignment: CDR1 LGHNA and CDR2 YSLEER. This CDR3 is CASSQDSGATNEKLFF. The CDR3, as DNA: TGCGCCAGCAGCCAAGATTCGGGTGCAACTAATGAAAAACTGTTTTTT.

This clonotype came up many times. J is TRBJ2-3 and V is TRBV6-2 or TRBV6-3; TRBD2 agrees at 11 bases. With V trimmed by 1 base and J by 1 base, 4 bases remained unmatched. The CDR3 has 17 amino acids. CDR1 is MNHEY, CDR2 SVGEGT, per germline. The CDR3 DNA reads as TGTGCCAGCAGTTACTTACTAGCGGGAGCCCGCACAGATACGCAGTATTTT. This translates into CASSYLLAGARTDTQYF.